This is a list of T cell receptor beta chains from one sample in a study of cytomegalovirus exposure and HLA in healthy donors. Assay used: immunoSEQ multiplex PCR; TCRdb lists only in-frame clones, some missing. The sample contains 100,000 to 150,000 clones, about 79% of which appear only once. The source material was PBMCs. The receptors derive from a woman under 30 in good health and CMV-seropositive. The CDR3 runs from the conserved cysteine through the conserved F or W. Each record gives: D gene, clone size, J gene, V gene, CDR3 protein, CDR3 DNA. The D gene is left open where the match is weak. Clone size, where shown, is once, few, many, or a class for clones that have expanded.

d_gene: TRBD1; abundance: .; j_gene: TRBJ1-2; v_gene: TRBV7-9; CDR3aa: CSSGTGAYGYTF; CDR3nt: TGTTCCAGCGGAACAGGGGCCTATGGCTACACCTTC
d_gene: .; abundance: .; j_gene: TRBJ2-7; v_gene: TRBV2; CDR3aa: CASSESMTLVVEQYF; CDR3nt: TGTGCCAGCAGTGAGTCGATGACTCTAGTGGTGGAGCAGTACTTC
d_gene: .; abundance: .; j_gene: TRBJ1-6; v_gene: TRBV7-9; CDR3aa: CASSSRSSYNSPLHF; CDR3nt: TGTGCCAGCAGCTCACGGAGCTCCTATAATTCACCCCTCCACTTT
d_gene: TRBD1; abundance: .; j_gene: TRBJ1-1; v_gene: TRBV18; CDR3aa: CASSPPGTGGHTEAFF; CDR3nt: TGTGCCAGCTCACCACCGGGGACAGGGGGGCACACTGAAGCTTTCTTT
d_gene: TRBD2; abundance: .; j_gene: TRBJ2-3; v_gene: TRBV11-1; CDR3aa: CASSPPTSGGDGDTQYF; CDR3nt: TGTGCCAGCAGCCCTCCGACTAGCGGGGGGGACGGAGATACGCAGTATTTT
d_gene: .; abundance: .; j_gene: TRBJ1-2; v_gene: TRBV6-5; CDR3aa: CASSYPGQIGGYTF; CDR3nt: TGTGCCAGCAGTTACCCGGGTCAGATTGGTGGCTACACCTTC
d_gene: .; abundance: .; j_gene: TRBJ2-3; v_gene: TRBV19; CDR3aa: CASTIGDSSTDTQYF; CDR3nt: TGTGCCAGTACCATCGGGGACTCCAGCACAGATACGCAGTATTTT
d_gene: .; abundance: once; j_gene: TRBJ1-3; v_gene: TRBV7-3; CDR3aa: CASSLSGTGNTIYF; CDR3nt: TGTGCCAGCAGCTTATCCGGGACTGGAAACACCATATATTTT
d_gene: .; abundance: .; j_gene: TRBJ1-6; v_gene: TRBV25-1; CDR3aa: CASSGGGLYNSPLHF; CDR3nt: TGTGCCAGCAGTGGAGGCGGGCTCTATAATTCACCCCTCCACTTT
d_gene: TRBD2; abundance: .; j_gene: TRBJ2-1; v_gene: TRBV4-1; CDR3aa: CASSHPLGSSGDSEQFF; CDR3nt: TGCGCCAGCAGCCACCCTTTGGGGTCTAGCGGGGATTCTGAGCAGTTCTTC
d_gene: .; abundance: .; j_gene: TRBJ2-5; v_gene: TRBV5-1; CDR3aa: CASSLDSRGETQYF; CDR3nt: TGCGCCAGCAGCTTGGACTCCCGCGGAGAGACCCAGTACTTC
d_gene: TRBD1; abundance: once; j_gene: TRBJ2-7; v_gene: TRBV19; CDR3aa: CASSPIGQGTEQYF; CDR3nt: TGTGCCAGTAGTCCAATCGGACAGGGGACCGAGCAGTACTTC
d_gene: .; abundance: .; j_gene: TRBJ2-1; v_gene: TRBV5-1; CDR3aa: CASSLIGRSSYNEQFF; CDR3nt: TGCGCCAGCAGCTTGATAGGCCGGAGCTCCTACAATGAGCAGTTCTTC